These 6 T cell receptor beta chains came from one sample sequenced in a study. TCRdb reprocessed the 5' RACE reads via MiXCR and lists one record per CDR3 protein. The sample includes 40,000 to 65,000 distinct CDR3 sequences, approximately 25% of them seen just once. The sequenced sample consisted of tumor-infiltrating naive CD4+ T cells sorted from the breast tumor. Regarding subset: naive CD4+ T cells, CD4+CD45RA+CD25-. The source is a female donor with breast cancer.

At least ten counts were recorded for this clonotype. The CDR3 bases are TGTGCCAGCAGCTTCGGTGGGCCTGGCTACACCTTC. The encoded protein is CASSFGGPGYTF. The V gene is TRBV5-6, the J gene TRBJ1-2, with D unresolved. V was shortened by 2 bases and J by 7 bases, with 9 bases between the two germline ends. The length of the CDR3 is 12 residues. The germline V gene encodes CDR1 SGHDT and CDR2 YYEEEE.

In this sample, this clonotype turned up a few times. The J gene is TRBJ1-1, the V gene TRBV12-3 or TRBV12-4; weak D call: TRBD1 (5 bases). Trimming took off 2 bases at V and 6 bases at J, with 13 bases between the two ends. The CDR3 spans 14 residues. CDR3 sequence: CASSLRGRDPEAFF. The DNA of the CDR3 is TGTGCCAGCAGTTTAAGGGGCAGGGACCCTGAAGCTTTCTTT.

This sequence joins TRBV5-6 and TRBJ2-2, with D hard to call. Trimming cost V 3 bases and J 6 bases, with 12 bases left between them. CDR1 and CDR2 from the germline V gene are SGHDT and YYEEEE. CDR3 length: 14 residues. The CDR3 protein is CASSSIGLSGELFF. The CDR3 nucleotides are TGTGCCAGCAGCTCCATCGGATTATCCGGGGAGCTGTTTTTT.

This clonotype was detected only a few times. Here the CDR3 reads CATSDSGGQRGVTDTQYF. The CDR3 DNA sequence: TGTGCCACCAGTGACTCGGGGGGGCAGCGGGGGGTCACAGATACGCAGTATTTT. V usage is TRBV24-1 and J usage is TRBJ2-3, with 9 bases aligning to TRBD2. The CDR3 is 18 amino acids. Germline CDR1 reads KGHDR; CDR2 reads SFDVKD. After removal of 4 bases from V and 2 bases from J, the junction contained 12 bases not matched to a gene.

Worth noting for this clonotype: Compared with germline, one end of the junction differs, possibly owing to a read error. The chain has TRBV7-7 and TRBJ2-7; D tentatively fits TRBD1 or TRBD2 (6 bases each). Germline V gives CDR1 SSHAT, CDR2 FNYEAQ (reference sequence). This CDR3 contains 15 residues. The CDR3 protein is CASSLGPGAPYEQYF. DNA for the CDR3: TGTGCTAGCAGCTTAGGGCCGGGGGCCCCCTACGAGCAGTACTTC.

This clonotype has a handful of counts. The gene calls are TRBV15 and TRBJ1-2, with TRBD1 as a possible D gene (6 bases). Trimming removed 0 bases from V and 8 bases from J, with 7 bases in between. CDR3 length: 12 residues. CDR1 is LNHNV, CDR2 YYDKDF, per germline (reference sequence). CDR3 loop: CATSRDRGGYTF. CDR3 DNA: TGTGCCACCAGCAGAGATAGGGGGGGCTACACCTTC.